The clone carrying this T cell receptor (beta chain) was found a few times. Its matching antigen is unknown. This sample was included in a study of T cells in Graves' hyperthyroidism and ophthalmopathy. Uncontrolled infection, other autoimmune disease, pregnancy or lactation excluded patients. TCR beta CDR3 regions were amplified from RNA transcripts. First-round RT-PCR with HTBI primers amplified the TCR CDR3 region. TCRdb redid the calling of the multiplex PCR reads with MiXCR, one entry per CDR3 protein. The sample yields around 250,000 distinct CDR3 sequences, more than 14% seen once. Study-wide results and limits: Most thyroid-expanded clonotypes above 0.001 were also found in blood.

The TCR originated in a woman aged 35 to 49 with Graves' hyperthyroidism that later progressed to Graves' ophthalmopathy. Specimen: blood.

The CDR3 reads CASSPLGPSGSTSGEQFF. CDR3 nucleotide sequence: TGTGCCAGCTCACCACTAGGACCTAGCGGTTCTACATCGGGTGAGCAGTTCTTC. J is TRBJ2-1 and V is TRBV18, with 7 bases matching TRBD2. Germline V gene data show CDR1 as KGHSH and CDR2 as LQKENI. This CDR3 spans 18 amino acids. Losses at the gene ends were 1 base for V and 9 bases for J; bases not matched to a gene: 18.